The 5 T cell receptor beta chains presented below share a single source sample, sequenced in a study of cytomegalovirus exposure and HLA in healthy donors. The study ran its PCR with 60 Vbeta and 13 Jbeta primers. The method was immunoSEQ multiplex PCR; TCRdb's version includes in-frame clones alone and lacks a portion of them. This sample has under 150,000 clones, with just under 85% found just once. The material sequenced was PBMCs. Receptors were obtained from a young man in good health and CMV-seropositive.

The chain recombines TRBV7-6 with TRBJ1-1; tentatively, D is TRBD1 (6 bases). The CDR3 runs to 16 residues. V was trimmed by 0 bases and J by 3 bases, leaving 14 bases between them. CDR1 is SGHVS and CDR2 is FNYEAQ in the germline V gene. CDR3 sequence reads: CASSLAVAGADTEAFF. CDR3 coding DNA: TGTGCCAGCAGCTTAGCCGTGGCGGGGGCGGACACTGAAGCTTTCTTT.

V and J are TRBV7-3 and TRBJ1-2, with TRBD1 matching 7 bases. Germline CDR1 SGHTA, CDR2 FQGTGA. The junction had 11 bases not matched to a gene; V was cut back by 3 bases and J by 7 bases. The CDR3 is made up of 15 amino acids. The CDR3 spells CASSLSGGTLGGYTF. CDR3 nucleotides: TGTGCCAGCAGCTTGTCAGGGGGGACCTTAGGTGGCTACACCTTC.

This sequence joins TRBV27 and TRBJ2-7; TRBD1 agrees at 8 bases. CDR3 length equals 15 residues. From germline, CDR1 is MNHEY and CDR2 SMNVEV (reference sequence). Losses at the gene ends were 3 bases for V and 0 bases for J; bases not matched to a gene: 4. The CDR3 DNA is TGTGCCAGCAGTTTTTGGGACAGGACCTCCTACGAGCAGTACTTC. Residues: CASSFWDRTSYEQYF.

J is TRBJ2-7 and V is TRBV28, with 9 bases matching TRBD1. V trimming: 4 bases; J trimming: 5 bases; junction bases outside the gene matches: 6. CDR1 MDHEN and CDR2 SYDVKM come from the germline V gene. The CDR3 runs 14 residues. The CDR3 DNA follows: TGTGCCAGCAGTTCGGTACAGGGGGCCCACGAGCAGTACTTC. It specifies CASSSVQGAHEQYF.

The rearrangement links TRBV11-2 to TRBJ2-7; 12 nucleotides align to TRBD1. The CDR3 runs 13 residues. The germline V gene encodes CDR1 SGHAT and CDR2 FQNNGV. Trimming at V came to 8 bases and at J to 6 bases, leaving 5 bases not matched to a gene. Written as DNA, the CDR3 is TGTGCCAGCTGCCGGGACAGGGGGCGCGAGCAGTACTTC. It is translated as CASCRDRGREQYF.